Listed below are T cell receptor beta chains from one sample, sequenced in a study of read filtering for tumor transcriptome and immune sequencing. TCRdb used MiXCR to reprocess the reads, holding one entry per CDR3 protein. The sample shows tens of thousands of distinct CDR3 sequences, approximately 12% of them seen only once. Sequenced: a population of CD138-negative cells sorted from bone marrow. These receptors were obtained from a donor at least 40 years old with multiple myeloma. Each CDR3 is given with its conserved first and last residue. Fields, in order: clone size, V gene, D gene, J gene, CDR3 protein, CDR3 DNA. The D gene is left open where the match is weak. Clone size is shown for a subset of rows, as once, few, many or a class of expanded clone.

many	TRBV29-1	-	TRBJ2-7	CSVGAGTDEQYF	TGCAGCGTTGGGGCGGGTACCGACGAGCAGTACTTC
hyperexpanded	TRBV20-1	-	TRBJ1-5	CSATQGTNQPQHF	TGCAGTGCTACGCAGGGTACAAATCAGCCCCAGCATTTT
many	TRBV6-5	TRBD1	TRBJ2-7	CASSYSGTGGNYEQYF	TGTGCCAGCAGTTACTCAGGGACAGGGGGGAACTACGAGCAGTACTTC
many	TRBV5-5	-	TRBJ2-6	CASSSGDSGANVLTF	TGTGCCAGCAGCTCGGGGGACTCTGGGGCCAACGTCCTGACTTTC
many	TRBV2	-	TRBJ2-3	CASSEFDTQYF	TGTGCCAGCAGTGAATTCGATACGCAGTATTTT
many	TRBV6-2/TRBV6-3	TRBD1	TRBJ2-3	CASSFGPGGPTDTQYF	TGTGCCAGCAGCTTTGGGCCAGGGGGACCCACAGATACGCAGTATTTT
many	TRBV5-1	TRBD1	TRBJ2-7	CASSSDRFSYEQYF	TGCGCCAGCAGCTCGGACAGGTTCTCCTACGAGCAGTACTTC
many	TRBV5-8	-	TRBJ2-1	CASSNTGSIGEQFF	TGTGCCAGCAGTAATACCGGGTCCATCGGTGAGCAGTTCTTC
many	TRBV12-3/TRBV12-4	-	TRBJ2-6	CASSYKGNVLTF	TGTGCCAGCAGTTACAAGGGCAACGTCCTGACTTTC
many	TRBV6-2/TRBV6-3	TRBD1	TRBJ1-5	CASSEQGSHSNQPQHF	TGTGCCAGCAGCGAACAGGGGAGCCATAGCAATCAGCCCCAGCATTTT
many	TRBV3-1	TRBD2	TRBJ2-5	CASSPRTSVQETQYF	TGTGCCAGCAGCCCCAGGACTAGCGTCCAAGAGACCCAGTACTTC
many	TRBV5-1	-	TRBJ2-1	CASSLRESSYNEQFF	TGCGCCAGCAGCTTGAGAGAGAGCTCCTACAATGAGCAGTTCTTC
many	TRBV20-1	-	TRBJ1-5	CSAIPGGQPQHF	TGCAGTGCGATCCCCGGAGGTCAGCCCCAGCATTTT
many	TRBV19	TRBD2	TRBJ2-7	CASSGQTSGSDEQYF	TGTGCCAGTAGTGGACAGACTAGCGGGAGCGACGAGCAGTACTTC
-	TRBV7-2	TRBD2	TRBJ2-1	CASRVLAGYLNEQFF	TGTGCCAGCAGAGTTCTAGCGGGATATTTAAATGAGCAGTTCTTC
-	TRBV29-1	-	TRBJ1-2	CSAEDLWINYGYTF	TGCAGCGCTGAAGATCTTTGGATCAACTATGGCTACACCTTC
many	TRBV14	-	TRBJ2-3	CASSQDSSTEKRTQYF	TGTGCCAGCAGCCAAGATTCAAGTACGGAGAAGAGGACGCAGTATTTT
many	TRBV4-2	-	TRBJ2-1	CASSQRKGGHEQFF	TGTGCCAGCAGCCAAAGAAAAGGAGGCCATGAGCAGTTCTTC
many	TRBV7-9	TRBD2	TRBJ2-3	CASSSLESSGRRDTQYF	TGTGCCAGCAGCTCACTAGAATCTAGCGGGAGGCGAGATACGCAGTATTTT
many	TRBV5-1	TRBD1	TRBJ2-5	CASSFAGQGGVFRETQYF	TGCGCCAGCAGCTTCGCGGGACAGGGTGGAGTTTTCCGAGAGACCCAGTACTTC
many	TRBV5-1	-	TRBJ2-1	CASSLTVFGPTNEQFF	TGCGCCAGCAGCTTGACAGTTTTCGGACCTACCAATGAGCAGTTCTTC
many	TRBV2	-	TRBJ2-4	CASSPTGLRYIQYF	TGTGCCAGCAGTCCCACGGGACTCAGGTACATTCAGTACTTC
many	TRBV29-1	TRBD1	TRBJ1-1	CSAGQGASTEAFF	TGCAGCGCCGGACAGGGGGCTAGCACTGAAGCTTTCTTT
many	TRBV3-1	-	TRBJ1-1	CASSQSTGDTEAFF	TGTGCCAGCAGCCAATCGACAGGTGACACTGAAGCTTTCTTT
many	TRBV2	TRBD2	TRBJ2-5	CASSPGFSGVETQYF	TGTGCCAGCAGTCCAGGATTTAGCGGGGTGGAGACCCAGTACTTC
many	TRBV6-2/TRBV6-3	-	TRBJ1-5	CASSYREWEPQHF	TGTGCCAGCAGTTACAGGGAATGGGAGCCCCAGCATTTT
few	TRBV3-1	TRBD2	TRBJ2-2	CASSQDLRTSGRFDTGELFF	TGTGCCAGCAGCCAAGATCTCCGGACTAGCGGGAGGTTCGACACCGGGGAGCTGTTTTTT
many	TRBV7-7	TRBD2	TRBJ2-1	CASSLGPGGGNEQFF	TGTGCTAGCAGCCTGGGCCCGGGAGGGGGCAATGAGCAGTTCTTC
-	TRBV7-2	-	TRBJ2-5	CASSLGSGVQETQYF	TGTGCCAGCAGCTTAGGTAGCGGTGTTCAAGAGACCCAGTACTTC
-	TRBV19	-	TRBJ2-7	CASSIEQGTHHEQYF	TGTGCCAGTAGTATAGAACAGGGAACGCACCACGAGCAGTACTTC
-	TRBV2	-	TRBJ2-3	CASSEQGPGSDTQYF	TGTGCCAGCAGTGAACAGGGGCCAGGGTCAGATACGCAGTATTTT
-	TRBV6-2/TRBV6-3	-	TRBJ2-1	CASSYSGDYEQFF	TGTGCCAGCAGCTACTCAGGGGACTATGAGCAGTTCTTC
many	TRBV7-8	TRBD2	TRBJ2-2	CASSLGTSGSTGELFF	TGTGCCAGCAGCTTGGGGACTAGCGGGAGCACCGGGGAGCTGTTTTTT
medium-sized	TRBV4-3	-	TRBJ2-1	CASSQDLGQGTEQFF	TGCGCCAGCAGCCAAGATCTTGGACAAGGCACTGAGCAGTTCTTC
many	TRBV5-5	-	TRBJ1-4	CASSSDPSENEKLFF	TGTGCCAGCAGTTCTGATCCTTCGGAGAATGAAAAACTGTTTTTT
many	TRBV5-1	-	TRBJ2-5	CASSLGGAPSAETQYF	TGCGCCAGCAGCTTGGGGGGGGCCCCTTCGGCAGAGACCCAGTACTTC
many	TRBV12-3/TRBV12-4	-	TRBJ2-5	CASRPRQGQETQYF	TGTGCCAGCAGACCTCGGCAGGGACAAGAGACCCAGTACTTC
many	TRBV2	-	TRBJ1-1	CASSARTVFNTEAFF	TGTGCCAGCAGTGCCCGGACAGTCTTTAACACTGAAGCTTTCTTT
many	TRBV7-2	-	TRBJ2-3	CASSLDMGEDTDTQYF	TGTGCCAGCAGCTTAGATATGGGAGAGGACACAGATACGCAGTATTTT
few	TRBV5-1	-	TRBJ2-7	CASSVAADYEQYF	TGCGCCAGCAGTGTTGCCGCGGATTACGAGCAGTACTTC
many	TRBV5-1	TRBD2	TRBJ2-1	CASSLDPAGAYNEQFF	TGCGCCAGCAGCTTGGATCCAGCGGGAGCTTACAATGAGCAGTTCTTC
many	TRBV5-1	-	TRBJ1-5	CASSLGPPQHF	TGCGCCAGCAGCTTGGGTCCGCCCCAGCATTTT
many	TRBV20-1	TRBD1	TRBJ1-4	CSARDRGIGEKLFF	TGCAGTGCCCGGGACAGGGGAATCGGGGAAAAACTGTTTTTT
many	TRBV20-1	TRBD2	TRBJ2-7	CSADAGGSYEQYF	TGCAGTGCGGATGCGGGAGGTTCGTACGAGCAGTACTTC
many	TRBV6-5	-	TRBJ2-3	CASSSGQSTDTQYF	TGTGCCAGCAGCTCAGGCCAAAGCACAGATACGCAGTATTTT
many	TRBV28	TRBD2	TRBJ2-7	CASNRGGTYEQYF	TGTGCCAGCAACCGGGGGGGGACCTACGAGCAGTACTTC
many	TRBV21-1	-	TRBJ2-1	CASSNPTTSIDEQFF	TGTGCCAGCAGCAATCCGACGACTAGCATCGATGAGCAGTTCTTC
many	TRBV29-1	-	TRBJ1-5	CSVSINSNQPQHF	TGCAGCGTCTCCATCAATAGCAATCAGCCCCAGCATTTT
many	TRBV7-6	-	TRBJ2-2	CASSLVRANTGELFF	TGTGCCAGCAGCTTAGTGCGGGCGAACACCGGGGAGCTGTTTTTT
-	TRBV19	-	TRBJ2-3	CASSMGDKQYF	TGTGCCAGTAGTATGGGAGATAAGCAGTATTTT
many	TRBV28	TRBD2	TRBJ2-1	CASSFGGRGPNEQFF	TGTGCCAGCAGTTTCGGCGGGAGGGGGCCCAATGAGCAGTTCTTC
-	TRBV24-1	TRBD2	TRBJ2-2	CATSGTSGILRTGELFF	TGTGCCACCAGTGGGACCAGCGGGATCCTCCGCACCGGGGAGCTGTTTTTT
few	TRBV7-9	-	TRBJ1-2	CASSPTGLYGYTF	TGTGCCAGCAGCCCCACAGGGCTCTATGGCTACACCTTC
many	TRBV2	-	TRBJ2-6	CASITGFSGANVLTF	TGTGCCAGTATTACAGGGTTCTCTGGGGCCAACGTCCTGACTTTC